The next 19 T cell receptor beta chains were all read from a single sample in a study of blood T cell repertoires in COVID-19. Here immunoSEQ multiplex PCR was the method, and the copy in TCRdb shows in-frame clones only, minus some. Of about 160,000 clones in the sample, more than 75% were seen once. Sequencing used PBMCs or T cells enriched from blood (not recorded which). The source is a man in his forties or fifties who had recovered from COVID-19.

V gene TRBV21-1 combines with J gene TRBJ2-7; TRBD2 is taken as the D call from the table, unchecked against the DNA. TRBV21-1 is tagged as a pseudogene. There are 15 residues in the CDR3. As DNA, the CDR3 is TGTGCCAGCAGCTGGGAGACGGCCTCGGGGTACGAGCAGTACGTC. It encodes CASSWETASGYEQYV.

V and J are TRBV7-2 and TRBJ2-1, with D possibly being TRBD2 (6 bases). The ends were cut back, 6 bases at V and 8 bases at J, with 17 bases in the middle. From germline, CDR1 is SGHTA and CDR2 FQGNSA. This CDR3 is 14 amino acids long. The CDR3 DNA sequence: TGTGCCAGCAGTCGAACCCGGGACTCTTATGAGCAGTTCTTC. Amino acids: CASSRTRDSYEQFF.

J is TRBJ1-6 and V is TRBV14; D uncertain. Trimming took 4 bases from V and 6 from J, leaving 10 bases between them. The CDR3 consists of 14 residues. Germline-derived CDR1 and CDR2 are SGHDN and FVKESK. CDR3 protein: CASSLQQTNSPLHF. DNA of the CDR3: TGTGCCAGCAGCCTACAGCAGACTAATTCACCCCTCCACTTT.

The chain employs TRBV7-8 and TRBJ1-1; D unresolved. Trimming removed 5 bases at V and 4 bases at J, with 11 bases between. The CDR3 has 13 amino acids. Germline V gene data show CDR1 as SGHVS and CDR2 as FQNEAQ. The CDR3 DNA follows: TGTGCCAGCAGCCCGACGACGGGCACTGAAGCTTTCTTT. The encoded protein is CASSPTTGTEAFF.

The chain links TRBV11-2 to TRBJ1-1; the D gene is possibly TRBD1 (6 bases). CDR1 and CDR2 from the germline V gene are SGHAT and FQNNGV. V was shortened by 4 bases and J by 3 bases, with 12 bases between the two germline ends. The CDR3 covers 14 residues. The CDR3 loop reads CASSSHREYTEAFF. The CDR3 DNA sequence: TGTGCCAGCAGCTCGCACAGGGAGTACACTGAAGCTTTCTTT.

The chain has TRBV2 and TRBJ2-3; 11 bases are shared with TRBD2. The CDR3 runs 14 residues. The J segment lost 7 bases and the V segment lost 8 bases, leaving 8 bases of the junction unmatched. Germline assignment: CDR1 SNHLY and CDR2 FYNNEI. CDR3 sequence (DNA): TGTGCCAGCCTACTAGCGGGGGCCTTGCATACGCAGTATTTT. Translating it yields CASLLAGALHTQYF.

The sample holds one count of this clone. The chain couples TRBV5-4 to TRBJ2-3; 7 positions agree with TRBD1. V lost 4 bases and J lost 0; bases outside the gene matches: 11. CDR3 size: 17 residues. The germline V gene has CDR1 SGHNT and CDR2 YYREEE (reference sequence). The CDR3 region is CASSREVKGASTDTQYF. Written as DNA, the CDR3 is TGTGCCAGCAGCCGAGAAGTTAAGGGGGCTAGCACAGATACGCAGTATTTT.

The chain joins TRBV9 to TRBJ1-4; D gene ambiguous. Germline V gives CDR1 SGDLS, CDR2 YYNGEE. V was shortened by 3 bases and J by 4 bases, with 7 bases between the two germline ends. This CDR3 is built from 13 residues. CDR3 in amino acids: CASSARFNEKLFF. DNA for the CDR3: TGTGCCAGCAGCGCCAGGTTTAATGAAAAACTGTTTTTT.

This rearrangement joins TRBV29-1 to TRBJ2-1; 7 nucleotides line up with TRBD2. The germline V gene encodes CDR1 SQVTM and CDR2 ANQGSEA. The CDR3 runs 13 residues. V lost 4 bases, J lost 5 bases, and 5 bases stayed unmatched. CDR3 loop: CSVVPGGNNEQFF. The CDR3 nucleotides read TGCAGCGTTGTTCCGGGGGGAAACAATGAGCAGTTCTTC.

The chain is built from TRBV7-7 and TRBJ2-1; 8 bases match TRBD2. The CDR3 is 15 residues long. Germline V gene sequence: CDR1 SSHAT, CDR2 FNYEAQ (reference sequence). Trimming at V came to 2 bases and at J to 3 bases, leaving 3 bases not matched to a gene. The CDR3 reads CASSLILADYNEQFF. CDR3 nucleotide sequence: TGTGCCAGCAGCTTAATACTAGCGGACTACAATGAGCAGTTCTTC. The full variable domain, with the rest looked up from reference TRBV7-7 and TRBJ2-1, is GAGVSQSPRYKVTKRGQDVTLRCDPISSHATLYWYQQALGQGPEFLTYFNYEAQPDKSGLPSDRFSAERPEGSISTLTIQRTEQRDSAMYRCASSLILADYNEQFFGPGTRLTVL.

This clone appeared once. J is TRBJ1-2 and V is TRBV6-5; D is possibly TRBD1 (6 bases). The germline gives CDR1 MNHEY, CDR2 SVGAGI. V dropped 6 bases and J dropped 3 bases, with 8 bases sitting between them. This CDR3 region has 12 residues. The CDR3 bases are TGTGCCAGCAGGGCAGGGGACTATGGCTACACCTTC. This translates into CASRAGDYGYTF.

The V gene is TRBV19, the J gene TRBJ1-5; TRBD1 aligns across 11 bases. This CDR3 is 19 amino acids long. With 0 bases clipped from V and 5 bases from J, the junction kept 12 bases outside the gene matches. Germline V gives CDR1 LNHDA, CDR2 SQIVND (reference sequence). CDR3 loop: CASSIDGPGQGAWDQPQHF. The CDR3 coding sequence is TGTGCCAGTAGTATAGATGGGCCCGGACAGGGGGCGTGGGATCAGCCCCAGCATTTT.

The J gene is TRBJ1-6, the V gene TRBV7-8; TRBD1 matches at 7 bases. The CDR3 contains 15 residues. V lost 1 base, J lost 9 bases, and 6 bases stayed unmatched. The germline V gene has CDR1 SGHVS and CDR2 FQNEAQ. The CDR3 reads CASSLEWRGLSPLHF. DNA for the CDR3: TGTGCCAGCAGCTTAGAATGGAGGGGGCTTTCACCCCTCCACTTT.

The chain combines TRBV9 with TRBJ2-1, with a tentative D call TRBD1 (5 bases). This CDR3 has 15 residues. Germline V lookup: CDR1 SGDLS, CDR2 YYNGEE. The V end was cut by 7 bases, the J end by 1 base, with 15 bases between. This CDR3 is CASALGRGSYNEQFF. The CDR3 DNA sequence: TGTGCCAGCGCGCTGGGTAGGGGATCCTACAATGAGCAGTTCTTC.

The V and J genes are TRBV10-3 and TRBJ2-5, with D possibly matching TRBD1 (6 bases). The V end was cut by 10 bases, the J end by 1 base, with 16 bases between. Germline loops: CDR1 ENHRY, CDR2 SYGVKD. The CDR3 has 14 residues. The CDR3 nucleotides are TGTGCCACCACCGATGACAGGCTCCAAGAGACCCAGTACTTC. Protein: CATTDDRLQETQYF.

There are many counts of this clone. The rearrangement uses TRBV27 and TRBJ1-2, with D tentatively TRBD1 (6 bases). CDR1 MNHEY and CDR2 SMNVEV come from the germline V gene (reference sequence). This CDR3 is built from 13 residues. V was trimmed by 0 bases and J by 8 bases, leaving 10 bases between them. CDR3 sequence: CASSLSRGSGYTF. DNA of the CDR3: TGTGCCAGCAGTTTATCGAGGGGGTCGGGCTACACCTTC.

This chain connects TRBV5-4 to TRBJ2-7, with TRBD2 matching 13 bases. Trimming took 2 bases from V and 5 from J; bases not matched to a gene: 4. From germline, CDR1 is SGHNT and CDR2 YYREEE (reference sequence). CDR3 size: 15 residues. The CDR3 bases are TGTGCCAGCAGCTTTGGGACTAGCGGGGCCCACGAGCAGTACGTC. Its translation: CASSFGTSGAHEQYV.

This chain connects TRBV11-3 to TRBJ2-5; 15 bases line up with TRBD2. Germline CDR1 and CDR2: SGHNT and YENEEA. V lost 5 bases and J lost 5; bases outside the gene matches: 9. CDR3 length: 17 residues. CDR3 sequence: CASSLGTSGGSGETQYF. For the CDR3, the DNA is TGTGCCAGCAGCCTCGGGACTAGCGGGGGGTCTGGGGAGACCCAGTACTTC.

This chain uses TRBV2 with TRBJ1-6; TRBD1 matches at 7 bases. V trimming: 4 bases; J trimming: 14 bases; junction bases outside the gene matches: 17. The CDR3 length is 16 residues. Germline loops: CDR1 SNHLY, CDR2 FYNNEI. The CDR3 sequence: CASSGEWGTAGSTLHF. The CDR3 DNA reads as TGTGCCAGCAGTGGGGAATGGGGGACAGCGGGCTCGACCCTCCACTTT.